These 27 T cell receptor beta chains were sequenced from one sample in a study of control samples from healthy donors and cancer patients. Profiled with immunoSEQ multiplex PCR; TCRdb holds only in-frame clones, not every one. The table lists under 95,000 clones, around four fifths of them singletons. The source material was blood. The receptors here all came from a man aged 50 to 60 in good health.

This chain joins TRBV18 and TRBJ1-1, with 7 bases fitting TRBD1. Germline assignment: CDR1 KGHSH and CDR2 LQKENI. This CDR3 has 17 amino acids. The junction had 10 bases not matched to a gene; V was cut back by 3 bases and J by 0 bases. This CDR3 is CASSPEPGQVLNTEAFF. The CDR3 DNA sequence: TGTGCCAGCTCACCCGAACCCGGACAGGTCCTGAACACTGAAGCTTTCTTT.

The chain uses TRBV29-1 and TRBJ2-5, with a tentative D call TRBD2 (6 bases). The CDR3 extends over 14 amino acids. Germline V gene sequence: CDR1 SQVTM, CDR2 ANQGSEA. V shed 5 bases and J shed 5 bases, with 18 bases lying between them. The CDR3 is CSVPTPAGSETQYF. CDR3 DNA sequence: TGCAGCGTTCCTACCCCCGCGGGATCGGAGACCCAGTACTTC.

The chain employs TRBV29-1 and TRBJ2-1, with TRBD1 matching 9 bases. The V gene end was trimmed by 0 bases and the J gene end by 7 bases; junction bases not matched to a gene: 4. This CDR3 has 14 amino acids. Germline CDR1 and CDR2: SQVTM and ANQGSEA. CDR3 DNA: TGCAGCGTTGAAGAGTCGGGACAGGGAAATGAGCAGTTCTTC. Amino acids: CSVEESGQGNEQFF.

The rearrangement links TRBV5-1 to TRBJ1-1; 8 bases fit TRBD1. V gave up 3 bases and J gave up 3 bases; unmatched junction bases: 7. The germline V gene encodes CDR1 SGHRS and CDR2 YFSETQ. CDR3 length equals 15 residues. CDR3 sequence (DNA): TGCGCCAGCAGCTCCCAGGGGGCATTGGACACTGAAGCTTTCTTT. This gives the protein CASSSQGALDTEAFF.

This chain joins TRBV6-6 and TRBJ2-7, with 12 bases lining up with TRBD2. Per the germline V gene, CDR1 is MNHNY and CDR2 is SVGAGI (reference sequence). With V trimmed by 5 bases and J by 6 bases, 17 bases remained unmatched. This CDR3 contains 18 residues. CDR3 DNA sequence: TGTGCCAGCAGTCCCTCGATGGCGGGAACTAGCGGGAGGAGCGAGCAGTACTTC. Translated, it gives CASSPSMAGTSGRSEQYF.

The chain uses TRBV7-9 and TRBJ2-7, with D perhaps matching TRBD1 (6 bases). V gave up 0 bases and J gave up 6 bases, with 15 bases separating them. The CDR3 totals 15 residues. The germline gives CDR1 SEHNR, CDR2 FQNEAQ (reference sequence). CDR3 amino acids: CASSLAQGLSGEQYF. CDR3 in DNA: TGTGCCAGCAGCTTAGCGCAGGGGCTAAGTGGCGAGCAGTACTTC.

The chain combines TRBV11-3 with TRBJ2-3, with D tentatively TRBD1 or TRBD2 (6 bases each). Trimming pared 1 base from V and 1 base from J, leaving 9 bases between. Looked up from germline, CDR1 is SGHNT and CDR2 is YENEEA. This CDR3 spans 15 amino acids. The CDR3 DNA follows: TGTGCCAGCAGCTTAGGGGGGGCAGGCACAGATACGCAGTATTTT. The encoded protein is CASSLGGAGTDTQYF.

This chain uses TRBV28 with TRBJ2-7, with D uncertain. The CDR3 consists of 12 residues. V was clipped by 6 bases and J by 6 bases, with 12 bases between them. CDR1 is MDHEN, CDR2 SYDVKM, per germline. The CDR3 spells CASSSGPSEQYF. The CDR3 DNA is TGTGCCAGCAGCAGTGGTCCCTCCGAGCAGTACTTC.

V and J are TRBV5-1 and TRBJ2-7; the D is unclear. Trimming removed 0 bases at V and 5 bases at J, with 12 bases between. This CDR3 contains 14 residues. Germline assignment: CDR1 SGHRS and CDR2 YFSETQ. The CDR3 nucleotides are TGCGCCAGCAGCTTGGGACGTATAACGGACGAGCAGTACTTC. This codes for CASSLGRITDEQYF.

The genes are TRBV29-1 and TRBJ1-1, with a tentative D call TRBD1 (5 bases). In germline, CDR1 is SQVTM, CDR2 ANQGSEA. The CDR3 contains 11 residues. With 5 bases removed from V and 5 bases from J, the gap between germline ends came to 9 bases. CDR3 protein: CSVNRNTEAFF. The CDR3, as DNA: TGCAGCGTTAACAGGAATACTGAAGCTTTCTTT.

The chain combines TRBV4-3 with TRBJ2-2, with 8 bases lining up with TRBD2. CDR3 length: 14 amino acids. From germline, CDR1 is LGHNA and CDR2 YSLEER. V gave up 4 bases and J gave up 7 bases; unmatched junction bases: 5. Written as DNA, the CDR3 is TGCGCCAGCAGCCTTGTTAGCGGGAACGGGGAGCTGTTTTTT. It codes for CASSLVSGNGELFF.

The chain has TRBV10-3 and TRBJ1-1, with 8 bases lining up with TRBD1. V was pared by 6 bases and J by 4 bases, with 4 bases of the junction left unmatched. Germline assignment: CDR1 ENHRY and CDR2 SYGVKD. The CDR3 spans 13 residues. CDR3 loop: CAIRDTGGTEAFF. The CDR3 nucleotides are TGTGCCATCAGGGATACAGGGGGCACTGAAGCTTTCTTT.

V gene TRBV7-2 combines with J gene TRBJ2-7; 7 nucleotides line up with TRBD2. Germline CDR1 and CDR2: SGHTA and FQGNSA. J gave up 7 bases and V 5 bases, and 5 bases lay outside the gene matches. This CDR3 has 12 residues. DNA of the CDR3: TGTGCCAGCAGCCGGGACTATGGGGAGCAGTACTTC. This codes for CASSRDYGEQYF.

The chain joins TRBV10-2 to TRBJ1-1; no clear D gene. The V end was cut by 2 bases, the J end by 3 bases, with 4 bases between. CDR1 is WSHSY, CDR2 SAAADI, per germline. This CDR3 has 12 residues. CDR3 in DNA: TGCGCCAGCAGTGAGGGGTACACTGAAGCTTTCTTT. Residues: CASSEGYTEAFF.

This chain links TRBV5-1 with TRBJ2-2; D ambiguous. Germline CDR1 and CDR2: SGHRS and YFSETQ. V was shortened by 0 bases and J by 6 bases, with 12 bases between the two germline ends. CDR3 length: 15 amino acids. The CDR3 sequence is CASSLELTGSGELFF. CDR3 DNA: TGCGCCAGCAGCTTGGAGTTGACCGGCTCCGGGGAGCTGTTTTTT. Using reference TRBV5-1 and TRBJ2-2 for the parts outside the CDR3, the full variable domain is KAGVTQTPRYLIKTRGQQVTLSCSPISGHRSVSWYQQTPGQGLQFLFEYFSETQRNKGNFPGRFSGRQFSNSRSEMNVSTLELGDSALYLCASSLELTGSGELFFGEGSRLTVL.

This chain joins TRBV5-1 and TRBJ1-1, with D hard to call. CDR1 is SGHRS, CDR2 YFSETQ, per germline. The CDR3 sequence is 15 residues long. Trimming took 1 base from V and 1 from J, leaving 11 bases between them. CDR3 nucleotide sequence: TGCGCCAGCAGCTTGTCAGCTGGGAAGAACACTGAAGCTTTCTTT. This encodes CASSLSAGKNTEAFF.

The rearrangement uses TRBV7-9 and TRBJ2-1; 12 bases are a match to TRBD2. The germline V gene encodes CDR1 SEHNR and CDR2 FQNEAQ (reference sequence). With 4 bases clipped from V and 12 bases from J, the junction kept 10 bases outside the gene matches. The CDR3 extends over 15 amino acids. The CDR3 is CASSYLRTSGNGQFF. The DNA of the CDR3 is TGTGCCAGCAGCTACCTTCGGACTAGCGGGAACGGGCAGTTCTTC.

This sequence joins TRBV28 and TRBJ1-5, with 7 bases that match TRBD1. Germline trimming cut 6 bases from V and 6 bases from J; bases unmatched to any gene: 8. The germline CDR1 and CDR2 sequences are MDHEN and SYDVKM. The CDR3 extends over 14 amino acids. Written as DNA, the CDR3 is TGTGCCAGCAGAGATCACAGGGGAGGTCAGCCCCAGCATTTT. Translating it yields CASRDHRGGQPQHF.

The chain carries TRBV18 and TRBJ1-2, with TRBD1 as a possible D gene (5 bases). Germline V gene data show CDR1 as KGHSH and CDR2 as LQKENI. The CDR3 is 15 amino acids. V lost 0 bases, J lost 6 bases, and 14 bases lay in between. DNA for the CDR3: TGTGCCAGCTCACCACCTGGGGTTCGGGGCCATGGCTACACCTTC. This translates into CASSPPGVRGHGYTF.

This rearrangement joins TRBV6-6 to TRBJ2-7; 12 nucleotides line up with TRBD1. The V gene end was trimmed by 2 bases and the J gene end by 0 bases; junction bases not matched to a gene: 2. Germline V gene sequence: CDR1 MNHNY, CDR2 SVGAGI (reference sequence). The CDR3 spans 16 residues. In DNA form, the CDR3 reads TGTGCCAGCAGTTACCCGGGACAGGGGGCCTCCTACGAGCAGTACTTC. Amino acids: CASSYPGQGASYEQYF.

The gene calls are TRBV10-2 and TRBJ1-2, with D perhaps matching TRBD1 (5 bases). The CDR3 sequence is 13 residues long. Germline CDR1 is WSHSY and CDR2 is SAAADI. With 2 bases removed from V and 6 bases from J, the gap between germline ends came to 10 bases. The CDR3: CASSEQGWNGYTF. DNA of the CDR3: TGCGCCAGCAGTGAGCAGGGTTGGAATGGCTACACCTTC.

This clone was observed a single time. This chain joins TRBV4-3 and TRBJ1-1; the D gene is possibly TRBD1 (6 bases). This CDR3 has 15 residues. The germline V and J ends were trimmed by 4 bases and 1 base, with 13 bases remaining between them. Germline V CDR1 and CDR2: LGHNA, YSLEER. CDR3 nucleotide sequence: TGCGCCAGCAGCCTCTCCGGGACACAGAACACTGAAGCTTTCTTT. Translation gives CASSLSGTQNTEAFF.

The chain is built from TRBV5-1 and TRBJ2-2; D may correspond to TRBD1 or TRBD2 (5 bases each). CDR3 size: 16 residues. V gave up 5 bases and J gave up 4 bases, with 18 bases separating them. The V gene's germline CDR1 is SGHRS and CDR2 YFSETQ. In DNA form, the CDR3 reads TGCGCCAGCAGATCCAATCCCGGGACGTCCACCGGGGAGCTGTTTTTT. The encoded protein is CASRSNPGTSTGELFF.

The V call is TRBV7-7, the J call TRBJ2-7; D not certain. In germline, CDR1 is SSHAT, CDR2 FNYEAQ (reference sequence). The V end lost 3 bases, the J end lost 5 bases, and 11 bases lay between the germline ends. The CDR3 contains 13 residues. This chain's CDR3 is CASSFSPRDEQYF. CDR3 bases: TGTGCCAGCAGCTTTTCCCCTAGGGACGAGCAGTACTTC.

The chain has TRBV6-5 and TRBJ2-7, with 10 nucleotides matching TRBD2. CDR3 length equals 13 residues. Germline V gene sequence: CDR1 MNHEY, CDR2 SVGAGI. The trim removed 6 bases at V and 6 bases at J, leaving 5 bases unmatched. CDR3 loop: CASRGLALVEQYF. CDR3 bases: TGTGCCAGCAGGGGACTAGCGTTAGTCGAGCAGTACTTC.

The CDR3 region has the DNA TGCGCCAGCAGTCACCGCATACCAAACACCGGGGAGCTGTTTTTT. Protein sequence: CASSHRIPNTGELFF. The chain joins TRBV23-1 to TRBJ2-2; D gene uncertain. TRBV23-1 is flagged as an ORF with uncertain function. The CDR3 totals 15 residues. V lost 3 bases, J lost 2 bases, and 10 bases lay in between.

The chain has TRBV5-1 and TRBJ2-3, with D unresolved. The CDR3 consists of 13 residues. Germline V gives CDR1 SGHRS, CDR2 YFSETQ. Trimming stripped 5 bases from V and 2 bases from J, with 9 bases between. The CDR3 sequence: CASSEQPTDTQYF. The CDR3 DNA is TGCGCCAGCAGTGAACAGCCCACAGATACGCAGTATTTT. Variable domain in full (rest from reference TRBV5-1 and TRBJ2-3): KAGVTQTPRYLIKTRGQQVTLSCSPISGHRSVSWYQQTPGQGLQFLFEYFSETQRNKGNFPGRFSGRQFSNSRSEMNVSTLELGDSALYLCASSEQPTDTQYFGPGTRLTVL.